The rows below give T cell receptor beta chains drawn from one sample of a study of T cells in Graves' hyperthyroidism and ophthalmopathy. TCRdb ran MiXCR on the multiplex PCR reads and lists one entry per CDR3 protein. The table includes roughly 400,000 distinct CDR3 sequences, about 14% detected once. Sequenced: blood. These receptors originate from a man aged 50 to 60 with Graves' ophthalmopathy. CDR3s include the opening cysteine and the closing phenylalanine or tryptophan. Each record gives: D gene, clone size, J gene, V gene, CDR3 DNA, CDR3 protein. A D gene is named only where the DNA matches it firmly. Size tells how often a clone was seen (once, few, many) or the class of an expanded clone, and some rows leave it out.

D gene: TRBD2
clone size: many
J gene: TRBJ2-3
V gene: TRBV3-1
CDR3 DNA: TGTGCCAGCAGCCAAGCTGCGGGAGGTCTAGCGGGAAAAAGAGGGAAGACAGATACGCAGTATTTT
CDR3 protein: CASSQAAGGLAGKRGKTDTQYF

D gene: .
clone size: many
J gene: TRBJ2-1
V gene: TRBV20-1
CDR3 DNA: TGCAGTGCTAGATTACACCAGGGTCACAATGAGCAGTTCTTC
CDR3 protein: CSARLHQGHNEQFF

D gene: TRBD2
clone size: .
J gene: TRBJ2-2
V gene: TRBV13
CDR3 DNA: TGTGCCAGCAGAGCGGGAAGCGGGGAGCTGTTTTTT
CDR3 protein: CASRAGSGELFF

D gene: TRBD2
clone size: many
J gene: TRBJ2-4
V gene: TRBV7-8
CDR3 DNA: TGTGCCAGCAGCTCTTGGGGCGGGGGTAGCAAAAACATTCAGTACTTC
CDR3 protein: CASSSWGGGSKNIQYF

D gene: .
clone size: many
J gene: TRBJ1-2
V gene: TRBV10-2
CDR3 DNA: TGCGCCAGCAGTTTGGGACATAACAACTATGGCTACACCTTC
CDR3 protein: CASSLGHNNYGYTF

D gene: .
clone size: many
J gene: TRBJ2-7
V gene: TRBV11-1
CDR3 DNA: TGTGCCAGCAGCGGAGTCACCGGGACCCCTTGGGGCGAGCAGTACTTC
CDR3 protein: CASSGVTGTPWGEQYF

D gene: .
clone size: .
J gene: TRBJ1-4
V gene: TRBV6-1
CDR3 DNA: TGTGCCAGCAGTCCCCAGGGCTCTGAAAAACTGTTTTTT
CDR3 protein: CASSPQGSEKLFF

D gene: .
clone size: few
J gene: TRBJ2-2
V gene: TRBV19
CDR3 DNA: TGTGCCAGTCAGGGCAGGGGTACCGGGGAGCTGTTTTTT
CDR3 protein: CASQGRGTGELFF

D gene: .
clone size: few
J gene: TRBJ1-3
V gene: TRBV29-1
CDR3 DNA: TGCAGCGTTACTGGGACGTGGGGAAACACCATATATTTT
CDR3 protein: CSVTGTWGNTIYF

D gene: TRBD2
clone size: many
J gene: TRBJ2-7
V gene: TRBV7-2
CDR3 DNA: TGTGCCAGCCGACCGGGGGGGAGGAGCTCCTACGAGCAGTACTTC
CDR3 protein: CASRPGGRSSYEQYF

D gene: .
clone size: .
J gene: TRBJ2-1
V gene: TRBV6-1
CDR3 DNA: TGTGCCAGCAGTGAAACAGGCGAAGGTTACTCCTACAATGAGCAGTTCTTC
CDR3 protein: CASSETGEGYSYNEQFF

D gene: TRBD2
clone size: few
J gene: TRBJ2-7
V gene: TRBV7-2
CDR3 DNA: TGTGCCAGCAGCTTAGCGGGAGGGCACTCCTACGAGCAGTACTTC
CDR3 protein: CASSLAGGHSYEQYF

D gene: TRBD2
clone size: many
J gene: TRBJ2-7
V gene: TRBV20-1
CDR3 DNA: TGCAGTGCCAAGTCGACTAGCGGATCCTACGAGCAGTACTTC
CDR3 protein: CSAKSTSGSYEQYF

D gene: .
clone size: many
J gene: TRBJ1-1
V gene: TRBV30
CDR3 DNA: TGTGCCTGGAGTGTACGGAGTGCCACTGAAGCTTTCTTT
CDR3 protein: CAWSVRSATEAFF

D gene: TRBD2
clone size: .
J gene: TRBJ2-1
V gene: TRBV20-1
CDR3 DNA: TGCAGTGGTTACCGCGGGGGGAGTTCATACAATGAGCAGTTCTTC
CDR3 protein: CSGYRGGSSYNEQFF

D gene: .
clone size: many
J gene: TRBJ1-1
V gene: TRBV6-1
CDR3 DNA: TGTGCCAGCAGTCTACACAAGAAGAACACTGAAGCTTTCTTT
CDR3 protein: CASSLHKKNTEAFF

D gene: .
clone size: many
J gene: TRBJ1-4
V gene: TRBV6-6
CDR3 DNA: TGTGCCAGCAGTTACACACGCGCAACTAATGAAAAACTGTTTTTT
CDR3 protein: CASSYTRATNEKLFF

D gene: .
clone size: many
J gene: TRBJ1-2
V gene: TRBV6-4
CDR3 DNA: TGTGCCAGCAGTGACTCAAATAACTATGGCTACACCTTC
CDR3 protein: CASSDSNNYGYTF

D gene: .
clone size: .
J gene: TRBJ2-1
V gene: TRBV7-6
CDR3 DNA: TGTGCCAGCAGCCCGGGGATGAGGATTGATGAGCAGTTCTTC
CDR3 protein: CASSPGMRIDEQFF

D gene: .
clone size: few
J gene: TRBJ1-4
V gene: TRBV7-9
CDR3 DNA: TGTGCCAGCAGCCTTACGGGCAGGGCCGGCGAAAAACTGTTTTTT
CDR3 protein: CASSLTGRAGEKLFF

D gene: .
clone size: few
J gene: TRBJ2-2
V gene: TRBV6-1
CDR3 DNA: TGTGCCGGCGCCAAAGCCAGGGGTTTCACCGGGGAGCTGTTTTTT
CDR3 protein: CAGAKARGFTGELFF